This record covers a single T cell receptor beta chain. The entry originates in a study of blood T cell repertoires in COVID-19. The germline V gene encodes CDR1 SEHNR and CDR2 FQNEAQ (reference sequence). The CDR3 sequence is 13 residues long. V was pared by 3 bases and J by 9 bases, with 4 bases of the junction left unmatched. Study processing details: It was from reference gene primer amplification that nucleated cell counts were estimated. TCRdb's copy holds only in-frame clones and misses some; the assay was immunoSEQ multiplex PCR. V, J and clone size are those of that table, while D and trimming were read from the DNA. The sample holds 150,000 or so clones; about nine tenths are singletons and the top ten take 1.6%.

The source material was peripheral blood. This clonotype was sampled from a woman in her fifties or sixties with acute or convalescent COVID-19. The chain uses TRBV7-9 and TRBJ2-1; 8 bases agree with TRBD2. CDR3 nucleotide sequence: TGTGCCAGCAGCTTTAGCGGGACATTTGAGCAGTTCTTC. Translation: CASSFSGTFEQFF.